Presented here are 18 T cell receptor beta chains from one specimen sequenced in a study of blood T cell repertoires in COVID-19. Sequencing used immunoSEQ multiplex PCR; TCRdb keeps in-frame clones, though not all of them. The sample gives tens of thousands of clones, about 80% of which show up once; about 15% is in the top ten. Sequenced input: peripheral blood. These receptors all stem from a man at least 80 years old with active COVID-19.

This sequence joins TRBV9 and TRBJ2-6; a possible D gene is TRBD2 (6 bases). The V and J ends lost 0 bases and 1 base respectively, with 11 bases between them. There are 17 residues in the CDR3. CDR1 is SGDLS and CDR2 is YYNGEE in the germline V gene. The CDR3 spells CASSVGFGGSGANVLTF. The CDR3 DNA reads TGTGCCAGCAGCGTAGGATTTGGGGGGTCTGGGGCCAACGTCCTGACTTTC.

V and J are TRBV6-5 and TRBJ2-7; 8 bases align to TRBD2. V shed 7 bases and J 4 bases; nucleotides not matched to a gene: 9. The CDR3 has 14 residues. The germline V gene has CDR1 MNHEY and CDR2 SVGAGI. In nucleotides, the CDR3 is TGTGCCAGCACGAGGGGCGGGAGGTCGTACGAGCAGTACTTC. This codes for CASTRGGRSYEQYF.

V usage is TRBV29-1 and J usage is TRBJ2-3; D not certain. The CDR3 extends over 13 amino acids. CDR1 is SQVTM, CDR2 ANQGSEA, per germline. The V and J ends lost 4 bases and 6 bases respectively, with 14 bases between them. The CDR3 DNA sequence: TGCAGCGTTGTAGTGGCGGCGCGGGATACGCAGTATTTT. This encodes CSVVVAARDTQYF.

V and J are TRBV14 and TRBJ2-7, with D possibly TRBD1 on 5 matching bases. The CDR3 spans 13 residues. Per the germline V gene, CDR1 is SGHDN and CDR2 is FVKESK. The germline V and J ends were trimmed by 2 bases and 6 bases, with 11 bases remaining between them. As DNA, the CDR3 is TGTGCCAGCAGCCAAATAAGGGGTTCCGAGCAGTACTTC. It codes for CASSQIRGSEQYF.

The CDR3 here is CASSLTSDYNEQFF. The CDR3 DNA reads TGCGCCAGCAGCCTCACTAGTGACTACAATGAGCAGTTCTTC. The chain joins TRBV5-1 to TRBJ2-1, with a weak D call TRBD2 (5 bases). Between the trimmed V and J ends, which lost 4 bases and 3 bases, there was a span of 11 bases. CDR1 and CDR2 (germline): SGHRS, YFSETQ. The CDR3 covers 14 residues.

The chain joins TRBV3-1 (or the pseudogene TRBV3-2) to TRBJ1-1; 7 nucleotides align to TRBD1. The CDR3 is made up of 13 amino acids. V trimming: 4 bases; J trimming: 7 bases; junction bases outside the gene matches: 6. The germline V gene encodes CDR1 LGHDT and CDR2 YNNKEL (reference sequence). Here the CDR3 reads CASSPIDRVEAFF. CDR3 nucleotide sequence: TGTGCCAGCAGCCCCATTGACAGGGTTGAAGCTTTCTTT.

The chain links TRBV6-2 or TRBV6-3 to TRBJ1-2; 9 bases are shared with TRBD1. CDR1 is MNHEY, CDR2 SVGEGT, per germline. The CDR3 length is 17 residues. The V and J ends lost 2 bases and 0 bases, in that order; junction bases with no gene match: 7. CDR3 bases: TGTGCCAGCAGTTACCCCGACAGGGGGGAAGCTAACTATGGCTACACCTTC. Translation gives CASSYPDRGEANYGYTF.

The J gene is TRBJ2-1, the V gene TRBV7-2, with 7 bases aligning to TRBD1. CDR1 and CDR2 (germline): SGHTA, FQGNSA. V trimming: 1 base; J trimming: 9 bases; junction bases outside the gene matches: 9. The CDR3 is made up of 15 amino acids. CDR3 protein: CASSLDTQGIREQFF. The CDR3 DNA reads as TGTGCCAGCAGCTTAGACACACAGGGGATACGTGAGCAGTTCTTC.

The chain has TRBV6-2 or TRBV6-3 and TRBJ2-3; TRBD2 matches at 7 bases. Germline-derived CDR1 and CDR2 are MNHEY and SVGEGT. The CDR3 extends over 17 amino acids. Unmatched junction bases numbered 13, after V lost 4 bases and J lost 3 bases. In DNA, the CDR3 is TGTGCCAGCAGTTCCGCGAAGGGGAGGGTTTCAACAGATACGCAGTATTTT. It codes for CASSSAKGRVSTDTQYF.

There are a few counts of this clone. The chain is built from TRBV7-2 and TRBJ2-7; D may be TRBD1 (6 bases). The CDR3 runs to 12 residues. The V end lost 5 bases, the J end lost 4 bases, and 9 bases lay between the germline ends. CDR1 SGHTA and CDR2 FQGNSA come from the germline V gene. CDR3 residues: CASSEQGYEQYF. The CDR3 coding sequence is TGTGCCAGCAGCGAACAGGGTTACGAGCAGTACTTC.

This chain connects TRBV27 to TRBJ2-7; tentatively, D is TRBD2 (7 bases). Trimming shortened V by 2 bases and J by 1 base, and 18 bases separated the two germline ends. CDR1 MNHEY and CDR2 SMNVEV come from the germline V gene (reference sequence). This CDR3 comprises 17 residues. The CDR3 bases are TGTGCCAGCAGTTTAGGTCGGGGGGCGCGAGTATCCTACGAGCAGTACTTC. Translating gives CASSLGRGARVSYEQYF.

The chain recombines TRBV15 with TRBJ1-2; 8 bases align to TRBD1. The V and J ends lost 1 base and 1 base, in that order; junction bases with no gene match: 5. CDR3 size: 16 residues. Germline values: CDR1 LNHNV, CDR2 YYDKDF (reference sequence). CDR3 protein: CATSRGGQALNYGYTF. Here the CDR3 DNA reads TGTGCCACCAGCAGAGGGGGACAGGCACTTAACTATGGCTACACCTTC.

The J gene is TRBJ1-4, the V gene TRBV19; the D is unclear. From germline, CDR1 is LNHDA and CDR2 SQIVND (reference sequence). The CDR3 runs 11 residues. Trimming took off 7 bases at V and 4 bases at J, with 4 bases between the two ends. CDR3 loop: CASTFNEKLFF. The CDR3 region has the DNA TGTGCCAGTACTTTTAATGAAAAACTGTTTTTT.

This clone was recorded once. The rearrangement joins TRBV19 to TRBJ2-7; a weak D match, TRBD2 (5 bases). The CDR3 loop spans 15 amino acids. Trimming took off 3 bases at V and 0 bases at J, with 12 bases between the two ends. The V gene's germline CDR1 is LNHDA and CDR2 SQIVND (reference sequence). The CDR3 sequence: CASSMVAHSSYEQYF. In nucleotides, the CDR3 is TGTGCCAGTAGTATGGTAGCGCATAGCTCCTACGAGCAGTACTTC.

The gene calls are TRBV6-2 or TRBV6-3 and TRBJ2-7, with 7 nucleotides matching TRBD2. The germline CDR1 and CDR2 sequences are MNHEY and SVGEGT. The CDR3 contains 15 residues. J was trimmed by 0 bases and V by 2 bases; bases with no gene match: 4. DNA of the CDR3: TGTGCCAGCAGTTACCAGCGGGGCCTCTCCTACGAGCAGTACTTC. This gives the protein CASSYQRGLSYEQYF.

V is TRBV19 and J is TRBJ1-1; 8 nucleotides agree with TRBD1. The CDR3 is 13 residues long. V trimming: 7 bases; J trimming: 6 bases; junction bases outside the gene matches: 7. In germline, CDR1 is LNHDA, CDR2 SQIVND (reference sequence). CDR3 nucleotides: TGTGCCAGTATCCAGGGGGCTTGGTCTGAAGCTTTCTTT. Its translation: CASIQGAWSEAFF.

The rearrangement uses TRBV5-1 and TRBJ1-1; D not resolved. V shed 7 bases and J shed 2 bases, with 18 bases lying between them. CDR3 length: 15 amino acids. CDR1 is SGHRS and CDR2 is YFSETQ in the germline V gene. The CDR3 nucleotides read TGCGCCAGCGGTCGGGAGTCGACCCTTAACACTGAAGCTTTCTTT. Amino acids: CASGRESTLNTEAFF.

Here the CDR3 reads CAWSSNYGYTF. The CDR3 DNA follows: TGTGCCTGGAGCTCCAACTATGGCTACACCTTC. This rearrangement joins TRBV30 to TRBJ1-2; D is unclear. There are 11 residues in the CDR3. The germline CDR1 and CDR2 sequences are GTSNPN and SVGIG (reference sequence). The V gene lost 3 bases and the J gene lost 2 bases, with 4 bases spanning the gap. Together with reference TRBV30 and TRBJ1-2, the CDR3 gives the full variable domain: SQTIHQWPATLVQPVGSPLSLECTVEGTSNPNLYWYRQAAGRGLQLLFYSVGIGQISSEVPQNLSASRPQDRQFILSSKKLLLSDSGFYLCAWSSNYGYTFGSGTRLTVV.